The T cell receptor beta chain described here comes from a study of cytomegalovirus exposure and HLA in healthy donors. At the level of the study: Early on, a data release was issued that held 80 million or so unique TCRs from HLA-typed donors. Broader study findings: Earlier analysis looked at TCR beta V segments, and most were productive about 90% or about 30% of the time.

Germline-derived CDR1 and CDR2 are GTSNPN and SVGIG (reference sequence). This CDR3 region has 15 residues. The study sampled nominally healthy donors, though unrecorded immune exposures were likely. Notes on this clone: Antigen specificity is unknown. A read error may produce the germline difference seen at one junction end. The sample holds other DNA sequences that translate to the same CDR3.

Both 60 Vbeta primers and 13 Jbeta primers went into the PCR. Method: immunoSEQ multiplex PCR; TCRdb's copy keeps in-frame clones and lacks some. In total, the table holds just under 60,000 clones. The clonotype originates from a male donor in good health and CMV-seronegative. The chain joins TRBV30 to TRBJ1-6; D remains unclear. The source material was PBMCs. The CDR3 protein is CAWSNSNSYNSPLHF. CDR3 DNA: TGTGCCTGGAGCAACAGTAACTCCTATAATTCACCCCTACACTTT.